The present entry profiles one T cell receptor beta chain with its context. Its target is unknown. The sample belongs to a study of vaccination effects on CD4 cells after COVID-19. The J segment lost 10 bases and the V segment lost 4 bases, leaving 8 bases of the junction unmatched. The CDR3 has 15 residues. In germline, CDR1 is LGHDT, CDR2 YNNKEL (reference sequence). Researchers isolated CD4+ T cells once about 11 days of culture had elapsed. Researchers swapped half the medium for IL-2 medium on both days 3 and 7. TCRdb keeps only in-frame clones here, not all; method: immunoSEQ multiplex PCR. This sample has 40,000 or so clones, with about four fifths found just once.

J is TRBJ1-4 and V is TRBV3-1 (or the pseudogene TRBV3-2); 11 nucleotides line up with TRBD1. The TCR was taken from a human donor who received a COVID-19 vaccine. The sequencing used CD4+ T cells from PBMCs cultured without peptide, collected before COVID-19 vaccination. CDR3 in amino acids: CASSPWDRGVGKLFF. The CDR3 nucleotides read TGTGCCAGCAGCCCCTGGGACAGGGGGGTAGGAAAACTGTTTTTT.